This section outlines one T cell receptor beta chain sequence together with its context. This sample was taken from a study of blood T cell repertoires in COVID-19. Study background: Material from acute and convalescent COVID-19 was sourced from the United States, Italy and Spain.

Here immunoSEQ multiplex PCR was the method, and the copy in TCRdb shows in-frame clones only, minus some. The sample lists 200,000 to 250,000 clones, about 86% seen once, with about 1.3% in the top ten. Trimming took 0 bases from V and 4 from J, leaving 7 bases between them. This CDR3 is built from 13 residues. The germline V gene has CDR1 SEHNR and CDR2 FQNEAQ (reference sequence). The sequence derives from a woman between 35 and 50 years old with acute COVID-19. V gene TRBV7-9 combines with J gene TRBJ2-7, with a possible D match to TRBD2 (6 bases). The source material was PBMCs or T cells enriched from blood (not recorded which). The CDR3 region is CASSLAGGYEQYF. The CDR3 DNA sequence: TGTGCCAGCAGCTTAGCGGGAGGATACGAGCAGTACTTC.